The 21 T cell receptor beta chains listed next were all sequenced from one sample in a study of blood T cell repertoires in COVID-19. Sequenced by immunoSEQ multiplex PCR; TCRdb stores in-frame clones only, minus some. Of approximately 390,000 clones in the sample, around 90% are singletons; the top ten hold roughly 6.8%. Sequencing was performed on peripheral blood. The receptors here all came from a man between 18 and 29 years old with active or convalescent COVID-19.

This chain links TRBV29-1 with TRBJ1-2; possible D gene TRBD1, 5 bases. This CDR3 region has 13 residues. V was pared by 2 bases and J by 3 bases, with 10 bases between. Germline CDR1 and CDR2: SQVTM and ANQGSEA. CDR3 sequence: CSVERGVDYGYTF. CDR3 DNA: TGCAGCGTTGAACGGGGGGTGGACTATGGCTACACCTTC.

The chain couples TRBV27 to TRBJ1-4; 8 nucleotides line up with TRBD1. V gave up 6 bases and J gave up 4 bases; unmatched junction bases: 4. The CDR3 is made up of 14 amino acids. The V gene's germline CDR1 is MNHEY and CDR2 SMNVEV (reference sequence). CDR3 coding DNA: TGTGCCAGCAGCCGGACAGGGTTTAATGAAAAACTGTTTTTT. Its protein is CASSRTGFNEKLFF.

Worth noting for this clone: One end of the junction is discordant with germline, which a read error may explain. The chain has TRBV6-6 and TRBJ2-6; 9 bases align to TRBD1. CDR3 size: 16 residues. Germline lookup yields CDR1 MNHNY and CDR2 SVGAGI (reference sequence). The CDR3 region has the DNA TGTGCCAGCAGAAGGGACAGGGCTTACGGGGCCAACGTGCTGACTTTC. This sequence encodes CASRRDRAYGANVLTF.

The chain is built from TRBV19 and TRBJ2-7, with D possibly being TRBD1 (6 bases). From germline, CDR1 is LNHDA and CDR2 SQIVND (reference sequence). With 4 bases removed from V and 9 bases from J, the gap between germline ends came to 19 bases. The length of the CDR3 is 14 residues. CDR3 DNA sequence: TGTGCCAGTAGTACAACGGACAGCAGATACAGGCAGTACTTC. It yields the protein CASSTTDSRYRQYF.

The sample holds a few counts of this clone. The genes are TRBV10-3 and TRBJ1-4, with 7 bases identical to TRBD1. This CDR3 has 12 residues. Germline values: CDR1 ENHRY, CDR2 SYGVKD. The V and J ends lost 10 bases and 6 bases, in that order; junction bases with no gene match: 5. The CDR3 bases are TGTGCCACAGGGGGGCGGGATGAAAAACTGTTTTTT. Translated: CATGGRDEKLFF.

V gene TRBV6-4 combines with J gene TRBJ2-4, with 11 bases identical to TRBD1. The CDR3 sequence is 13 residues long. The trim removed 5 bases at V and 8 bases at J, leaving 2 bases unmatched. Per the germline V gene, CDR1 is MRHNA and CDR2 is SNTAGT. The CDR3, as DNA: TGTGCCAGCAGTCGGGACAGGGGGGACATTCAGTACTTC. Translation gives CASSRDRGDIQYF.

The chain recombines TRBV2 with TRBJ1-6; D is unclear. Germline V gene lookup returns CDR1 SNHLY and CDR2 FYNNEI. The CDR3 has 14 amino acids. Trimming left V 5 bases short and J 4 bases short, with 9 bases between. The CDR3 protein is CASSITEYNSPLHF. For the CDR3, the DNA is TGTGCCAGCAGTATAACAGAGTATAATTCACCCCTCCACTTT.

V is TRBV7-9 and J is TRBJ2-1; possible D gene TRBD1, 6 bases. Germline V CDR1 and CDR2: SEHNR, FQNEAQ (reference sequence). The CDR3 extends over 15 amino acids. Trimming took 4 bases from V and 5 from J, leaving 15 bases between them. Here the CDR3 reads CASSSQGRGHNEQFF. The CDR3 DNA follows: TGTGCCAGCAGCTCACAGGGACGTGGGCACAATGAGCAGTTCTTC. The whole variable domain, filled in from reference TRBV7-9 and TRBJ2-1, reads DTGVSQNPRHKITKRGQNVTFRCDPISEHNRLYWYRQTLGQGPEFLTYFQNEAQLEKSRLLSDRFSAERPKGSFSTLEIQRTEQGDSAMYLCASSSQGRGHNEQFFGPGTRLTVL.

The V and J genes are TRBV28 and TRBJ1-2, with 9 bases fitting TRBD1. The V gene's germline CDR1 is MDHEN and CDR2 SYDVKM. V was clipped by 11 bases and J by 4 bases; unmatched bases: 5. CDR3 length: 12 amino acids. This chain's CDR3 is CAAGQGRYGYTF. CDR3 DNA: TGTGCCGCCGGACAGGGGCGCTATGGCTACACCTTC.

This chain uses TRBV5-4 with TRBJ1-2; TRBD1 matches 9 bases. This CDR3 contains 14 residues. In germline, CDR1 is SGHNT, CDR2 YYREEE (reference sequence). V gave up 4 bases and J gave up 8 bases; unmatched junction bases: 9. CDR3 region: CASSNLDRGYGYTF. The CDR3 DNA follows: TGTGCCAGCAGCAACTTAGACAGGGGGTACGGCTACACCTTC.

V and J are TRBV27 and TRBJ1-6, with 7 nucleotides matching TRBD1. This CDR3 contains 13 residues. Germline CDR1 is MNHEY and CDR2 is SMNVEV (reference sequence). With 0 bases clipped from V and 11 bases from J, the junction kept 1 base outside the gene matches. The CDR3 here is CASSLSRGAPLHF. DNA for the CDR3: TGTGCCAGCAGTTTATCCAGGGGGGCACCCCTCCACTTT.

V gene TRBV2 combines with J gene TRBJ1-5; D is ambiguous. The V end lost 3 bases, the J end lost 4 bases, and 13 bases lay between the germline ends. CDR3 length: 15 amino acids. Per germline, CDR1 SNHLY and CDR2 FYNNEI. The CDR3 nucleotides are TGTGCCAGCAGTGACGGGATTTTAGGGAATCAGCCCCAGCATTTT. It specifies CASSDGILGNQPQHF.

The CDR3 DNA follows: TGCGCCAGCAGCCAAGATCCAGGGGCCTCCTACGAGCAGTACTTC. The encoded protein is CASSQDPGASYEQYF. The chain is built from TRBV4-3 and TRBJ2-7; perhaps TRBD1 as D (6 bases). Trimming removed 0 bases from V and 0 bases from J, with 9 bases in between. In germline, CDR1 is LGHNA, CDR2 YSLEER. The CDR3 runs to 15 residues.

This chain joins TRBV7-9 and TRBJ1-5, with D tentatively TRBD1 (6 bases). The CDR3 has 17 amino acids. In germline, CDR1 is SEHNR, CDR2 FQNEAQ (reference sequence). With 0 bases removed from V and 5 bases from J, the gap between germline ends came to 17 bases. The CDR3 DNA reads TGTGCCAGCAGCTTAGCCTTTACAGGGTTCTCGCATCAGCCCCAGCATTTT. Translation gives CASSLAFTGFSHQPQHF.

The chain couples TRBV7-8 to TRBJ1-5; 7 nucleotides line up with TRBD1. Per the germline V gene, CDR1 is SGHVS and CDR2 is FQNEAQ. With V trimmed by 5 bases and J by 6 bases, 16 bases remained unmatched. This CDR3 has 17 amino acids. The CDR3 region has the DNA TGTGCCAGCAGCATCCACAGCGGCCAGGGGGTAGGTCAGCCCCAGCATTTT. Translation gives CASSIHSGQGVGQPQHF. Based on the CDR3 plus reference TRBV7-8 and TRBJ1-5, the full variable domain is GAGVSQSPRYKVAKRGQDVALRCDPISGHVSLFWYQQALGQGPEFLTYFQNEAQLDKSGLPSDRFFAERPEGSVSTLKIQRTQQEDSAVYLCASSIHSGQGVGQPQHFGDGTRLSIL.

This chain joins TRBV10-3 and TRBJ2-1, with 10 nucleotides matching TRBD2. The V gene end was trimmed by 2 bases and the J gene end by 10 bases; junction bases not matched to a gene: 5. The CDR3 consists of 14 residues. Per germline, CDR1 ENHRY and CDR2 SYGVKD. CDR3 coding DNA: TGTGCCATCAGTGAGCTAGCGGGGGCCCAAGAGCAGTTCTTC. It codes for CAISELAGAQEQFF.

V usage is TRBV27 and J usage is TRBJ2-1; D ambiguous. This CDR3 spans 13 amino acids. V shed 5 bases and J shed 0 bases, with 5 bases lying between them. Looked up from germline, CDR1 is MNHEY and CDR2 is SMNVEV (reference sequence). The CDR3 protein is CASSGVSYNEQFF. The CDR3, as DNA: TGTGCCAGCAGTGGAGTCTCCTACAATGAGCAGTTCTTC.

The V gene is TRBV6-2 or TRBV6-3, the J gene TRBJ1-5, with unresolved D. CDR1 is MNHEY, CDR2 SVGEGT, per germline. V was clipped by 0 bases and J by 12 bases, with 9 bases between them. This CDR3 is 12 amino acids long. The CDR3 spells CASSYSKAGQHF. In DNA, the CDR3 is TGTGCCAGCAGTTACTCGAAGGCAGGCCAGCATTTT.

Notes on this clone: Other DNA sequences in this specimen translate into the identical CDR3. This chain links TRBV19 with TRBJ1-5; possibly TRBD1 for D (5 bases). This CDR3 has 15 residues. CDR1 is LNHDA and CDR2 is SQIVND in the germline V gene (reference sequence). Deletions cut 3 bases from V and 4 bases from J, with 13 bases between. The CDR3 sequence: CASSIGQGSNQPQHF. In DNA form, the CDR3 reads TGTGCCAGTAGTATCGGCCAGGGATCAAATCAGCCCCAGCATTTT. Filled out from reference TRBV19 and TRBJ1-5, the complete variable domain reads DGGITQSPKYLFRKEGQNVTLSCEQNLNHDAMYWYRQDPGQGLRLIYYSQIVNDFQKGDIAEGYSVSREKKESFPLTVTSAQKNPTAFYLCASSIGQGSNQPQHFGDGTRLSIL.

In DNA form, the CDR3 reads TGTGCCAGCAGTTTATTACTAAACACCGGGGAGCTGTTTTTT. This translates into CASSLLLNTGELFF. V usage is TRBV28 and J usage is TRBJ2-2; no definite D call. The CDR3 extends over 14 amino acids. V gave up 1 base and J gave up 2 bases, with 5 bases separating them. Germline CDR1 reads MDHEN; CDR2 reads SYDVKM.

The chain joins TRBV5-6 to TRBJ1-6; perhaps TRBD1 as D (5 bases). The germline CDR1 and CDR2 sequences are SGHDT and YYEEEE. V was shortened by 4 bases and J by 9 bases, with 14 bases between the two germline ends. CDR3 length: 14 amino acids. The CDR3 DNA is TGTGCCAGCAGCCGGGGGAGGGGAGTTTCACCCCTCCACTTT. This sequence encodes CASSRGRGVSPLHF.